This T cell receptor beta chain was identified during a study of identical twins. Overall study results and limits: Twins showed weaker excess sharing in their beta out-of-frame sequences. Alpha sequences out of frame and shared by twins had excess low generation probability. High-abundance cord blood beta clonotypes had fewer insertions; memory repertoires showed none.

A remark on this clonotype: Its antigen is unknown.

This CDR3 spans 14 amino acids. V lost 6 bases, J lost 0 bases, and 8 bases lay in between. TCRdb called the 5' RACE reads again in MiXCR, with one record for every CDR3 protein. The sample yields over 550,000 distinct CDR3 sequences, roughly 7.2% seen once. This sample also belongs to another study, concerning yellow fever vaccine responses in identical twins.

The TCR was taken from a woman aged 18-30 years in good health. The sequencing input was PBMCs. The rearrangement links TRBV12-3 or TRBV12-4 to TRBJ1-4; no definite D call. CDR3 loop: CASSSPATNEKLFF. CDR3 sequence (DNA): TGTGCCAGCAGCTCCCCAGCAACTAATGAAAAACTGTTTTTT.